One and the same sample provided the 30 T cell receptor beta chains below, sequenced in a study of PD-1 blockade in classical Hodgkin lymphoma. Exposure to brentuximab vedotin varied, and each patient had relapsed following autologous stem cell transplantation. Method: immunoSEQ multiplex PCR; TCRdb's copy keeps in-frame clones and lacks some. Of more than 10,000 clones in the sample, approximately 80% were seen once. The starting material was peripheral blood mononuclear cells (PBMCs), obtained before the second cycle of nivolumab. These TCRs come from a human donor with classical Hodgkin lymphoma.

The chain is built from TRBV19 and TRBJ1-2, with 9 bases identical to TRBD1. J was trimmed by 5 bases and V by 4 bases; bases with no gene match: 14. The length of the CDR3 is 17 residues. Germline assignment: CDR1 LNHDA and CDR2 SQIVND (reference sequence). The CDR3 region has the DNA TGTGCCAGTAGTACCTACGGACAGGGGTATTTTTCTTATGGCTACACCTTC. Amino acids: CASSTYGQGYFSYGYTF. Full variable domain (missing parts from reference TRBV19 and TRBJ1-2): DGGITQSPKYLFRKEGQNVTLSCEQNLNHDAMYWYRQDPGQGLRLIYYSQIVNDFQKGDIAEGYSVSREKKESFPLTVTSAQKNPTAFYLCASSTYGQGYFSYGYTFGSGTRLTVV.

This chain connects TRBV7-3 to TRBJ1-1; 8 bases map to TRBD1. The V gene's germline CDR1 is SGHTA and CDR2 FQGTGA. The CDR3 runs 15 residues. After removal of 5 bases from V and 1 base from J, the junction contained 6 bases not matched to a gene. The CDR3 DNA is TGTGCCAGCAGCAGAGACAGGGGACAGAACACTGAAGCTTTCTTT. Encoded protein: CASSRDRGQNTEAFF.

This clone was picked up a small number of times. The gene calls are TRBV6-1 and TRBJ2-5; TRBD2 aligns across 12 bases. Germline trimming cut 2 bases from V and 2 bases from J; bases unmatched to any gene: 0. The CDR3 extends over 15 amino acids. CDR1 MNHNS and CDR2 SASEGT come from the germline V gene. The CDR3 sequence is CASSELAGGQETQYF. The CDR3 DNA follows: TGTGCCAGCAGTGAACTAGCGGGAGGGCAAGAGACCCAGTACTTC.

The CDR3 loop is CASSRGGRWETQYF. As DNA, the CDR3 is TGTGCCAGCAGTCGAGGCGGGAGATGGGAGACCCAGTACTTC. The gene calls are TRBV28 and TRBJ2-5; 7 bases line up with TRBD2. Germline assignment: CDR1 MDHEN and CDR2 SYDVKM. The length of the CDR3 is 14 residues. The ends lost 5 bases at V and 5 bases at J; junction bases unmatched: 8. Full variable domain (missing parts from reference TRBV28 and TRBJ2-5): DVKVTQSSRYLVKRTGEKVFLECVQDMDHENMFWYRQDPGLGLRLIYFSYDVKMKEKGDIPEGYSVSREKKERFSLILESASTNQTSMYLCASSRGGRWETQYFGPGTRLLVL.

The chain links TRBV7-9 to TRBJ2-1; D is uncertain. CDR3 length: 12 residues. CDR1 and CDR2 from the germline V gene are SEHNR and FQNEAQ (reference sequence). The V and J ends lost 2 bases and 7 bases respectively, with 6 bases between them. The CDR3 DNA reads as TGTGCCAGCAGCTTACTAGAAAATGAGCAGTTCTTC. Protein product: CASSLLENEQFF.

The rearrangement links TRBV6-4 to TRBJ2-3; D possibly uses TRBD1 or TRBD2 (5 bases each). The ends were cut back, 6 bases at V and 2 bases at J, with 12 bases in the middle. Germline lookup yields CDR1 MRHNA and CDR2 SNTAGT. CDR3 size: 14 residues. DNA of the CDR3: TGTGCCAGCAGCGGGGACGGTAACACAGATACGCAGTATTTT. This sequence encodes CASSGDGNTDTQYF.

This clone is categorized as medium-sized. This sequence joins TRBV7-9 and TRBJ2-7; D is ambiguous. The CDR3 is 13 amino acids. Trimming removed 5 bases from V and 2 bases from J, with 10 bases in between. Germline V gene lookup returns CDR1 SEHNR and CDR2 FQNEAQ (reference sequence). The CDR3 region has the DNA TGTGCCAGCAGCCCTCCGGATGCCTACGAGCAGTACTTC. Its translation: CASSPPDAYEQYF.

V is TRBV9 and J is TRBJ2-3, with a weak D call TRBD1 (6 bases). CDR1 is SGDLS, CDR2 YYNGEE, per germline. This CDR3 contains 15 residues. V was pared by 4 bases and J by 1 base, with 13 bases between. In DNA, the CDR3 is TGTGCCAGCAGCCCCACAGGGTCGGGCACAGATACGCAGTATTTT. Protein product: CASSPTGSGTDTQYF.

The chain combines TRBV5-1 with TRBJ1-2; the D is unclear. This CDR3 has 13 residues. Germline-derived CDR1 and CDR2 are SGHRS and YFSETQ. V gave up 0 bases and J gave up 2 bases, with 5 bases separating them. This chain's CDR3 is CASSLDKNYGYTF. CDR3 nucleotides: TGCGCCAGCAGCTTGGACAAGAACTATGGCTACACCTTC.

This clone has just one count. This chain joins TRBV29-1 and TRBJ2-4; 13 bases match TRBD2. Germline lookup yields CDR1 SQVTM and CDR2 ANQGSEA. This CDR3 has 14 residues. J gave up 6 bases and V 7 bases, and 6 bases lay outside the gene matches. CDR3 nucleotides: TGCAGCGCCGAACTAGCGGGGGGGGCAAACATTCAGTACTTC. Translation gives CSAELAGGANIQYF.

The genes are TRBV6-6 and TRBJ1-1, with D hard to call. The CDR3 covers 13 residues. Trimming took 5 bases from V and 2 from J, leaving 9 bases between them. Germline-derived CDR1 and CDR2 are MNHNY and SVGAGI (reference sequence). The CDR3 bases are TGTGCCAGCAGTCTTCCCCCAAACACTGAAGCTTTCTTT. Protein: CASSLPPNTEAFF.

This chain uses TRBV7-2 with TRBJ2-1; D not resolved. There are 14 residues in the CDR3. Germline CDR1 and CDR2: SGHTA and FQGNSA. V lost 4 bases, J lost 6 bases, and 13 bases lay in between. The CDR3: CASSSNRVINEQFF. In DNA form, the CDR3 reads TGTGCCAGCAGCTCAAATCGGGTAATCAATGAGCAGTTCTTC. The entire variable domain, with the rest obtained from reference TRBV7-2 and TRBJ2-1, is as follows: GAGVSQSPSNKVTEKGKDVELRCDPISGHTALYWYRQSLGQGLEFLIYFQGNSAPDKSGLPSDRFSAERTGGSVSTLTIQRTQQEDSAVYLCASSSNRVINEQFFGPGTRLTVL.

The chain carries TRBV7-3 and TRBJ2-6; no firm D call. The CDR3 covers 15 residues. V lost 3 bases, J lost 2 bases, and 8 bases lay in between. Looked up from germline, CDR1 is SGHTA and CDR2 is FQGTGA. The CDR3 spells CASSFRPAGANVLTF. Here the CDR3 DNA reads TGTGCCAGCAGCTTCCGCCCAGCTGGGGCCAACGTCCTGACTTTC. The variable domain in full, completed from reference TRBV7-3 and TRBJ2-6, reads GAGVSQTPSNKVTEKGKYVELRCDPISGHTALYWYRQSLGQGPEFLIYFQGTGAADDSGLPNDRFFAVRPEGSVSTLKIQRTERGDSAVYLCASSFRPAGANVLTFGAGSRLTVL.

CDR3 sequence: CASSRTDNYGYTF. In DNA, the CDR3 is TGTGCCAGTAGTCGGACCGATAACTATGGCTACACCTTC. This chain links TRBV19 with TRBJ1-2; no definite D call. The germline V gene encodes CDR1 LNHDA and CDR2 SQIVND (reference sequence). The ends were cut back, 5 bases at V and 1 base at J, with 8 bases in the middle. There are 13 residues in the CDR3.

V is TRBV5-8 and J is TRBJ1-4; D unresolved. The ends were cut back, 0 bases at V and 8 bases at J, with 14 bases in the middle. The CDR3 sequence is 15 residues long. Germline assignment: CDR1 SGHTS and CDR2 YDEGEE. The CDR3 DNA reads TGTGCCAGCAGCTTGGAAGGGTCTCTGTCCGAAAAACTGTTTTTT. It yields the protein CASSLEGSLSEKLFF.

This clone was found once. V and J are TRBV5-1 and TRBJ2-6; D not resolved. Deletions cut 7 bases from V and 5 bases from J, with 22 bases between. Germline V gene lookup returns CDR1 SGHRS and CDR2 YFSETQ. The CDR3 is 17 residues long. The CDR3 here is CASLRASSQSRANVLTF. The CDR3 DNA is TGCGCCAGCTTACGAGCATCTTCACAAAGTCGGGCCAACGTCCTGACTTTC.

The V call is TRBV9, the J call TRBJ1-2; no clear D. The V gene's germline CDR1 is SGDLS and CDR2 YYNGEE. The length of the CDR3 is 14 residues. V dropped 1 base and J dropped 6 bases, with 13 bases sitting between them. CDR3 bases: TGTGCCAGCAGCGTATCTAACTATCTTGATGGCTACACCTTC. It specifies CASSVSNYLDGYTF.

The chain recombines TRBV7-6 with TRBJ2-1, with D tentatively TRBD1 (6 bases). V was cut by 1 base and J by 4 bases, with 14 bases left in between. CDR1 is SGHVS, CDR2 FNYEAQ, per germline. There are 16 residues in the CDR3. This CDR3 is CASSLEGGWGYNEQFF. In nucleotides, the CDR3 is TGTGCCAGCAGCTTAGAAGGGGGATGGGGATACAATGAGCAGTTCTTC. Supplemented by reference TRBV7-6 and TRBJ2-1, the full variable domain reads GAGVSQSPRYKVTKRGQDVALRCDPISGHVSLYWYRQALGQGPEFLTYFNYEAQQDKSGLPNDRFSAERPEGSISTLTIQRTEQRDSAMYRCASSLEGGWGYNEQFFGPGTRLTVL.

The CDR3 sequence: CSARPRDEAFF. The CDR3 region has the DNA TGCAGTGCTAGACCAAGGGATGAAGCTTTCTTT. The chain links TRBV20-1 to TRBJ1-1; D gene uncertain. The CDR3 runs 11 residues. Trimming shortened V by 2 bases and J by 7 bases, and 8 bases separated the two germline ends. Germline CDR1 DFQATT, CDR2 SNEGSKA (reference sequence).

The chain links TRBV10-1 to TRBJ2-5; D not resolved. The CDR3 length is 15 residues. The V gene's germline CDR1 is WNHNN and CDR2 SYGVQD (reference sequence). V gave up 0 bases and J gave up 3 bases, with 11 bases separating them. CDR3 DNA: TGCGCCAGCAGTGAGTCGGGTCGCCCAGAAGAGACCCAGTACTTC. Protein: CASSESGRPEETQYF.

CDR3 sequence: CASSPRRSASGRFGEQFF. The CDR3 nucleotides are TGTGCCAGCTCACCACGTAGATCAGCTAGCGGGAGATTTGGTGAGCAGTTCTTC. The V gene is TRBV18, the J gene TRBJ2-1, with 10 bases fitting TRBD2. The CDR3 extends over 18 amino acids. With 1 base clipped from V and 9 bases from J, the junction kept 15 bases outside the gene matches. Germline-derived CDR1 and CDR2 are KGHSH and LQKENI.

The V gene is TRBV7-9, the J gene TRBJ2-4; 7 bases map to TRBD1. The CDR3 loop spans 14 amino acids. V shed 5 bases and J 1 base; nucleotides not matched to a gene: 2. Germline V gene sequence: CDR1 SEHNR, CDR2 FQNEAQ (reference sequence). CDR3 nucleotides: TGTGCCAGCAGCCCACAGGGGGCCAAAAACATTCAGTACTTC. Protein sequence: CASSPQGAKNIQYF.

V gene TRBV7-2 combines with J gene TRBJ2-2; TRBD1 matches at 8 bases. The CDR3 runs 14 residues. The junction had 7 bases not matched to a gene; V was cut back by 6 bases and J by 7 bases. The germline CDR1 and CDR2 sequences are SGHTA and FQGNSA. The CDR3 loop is CASRQRQGFGELFF. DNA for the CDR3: TGTGCCAGCAGGCAACGACAGGGGTTCGGGGAGCTGTTTTTT.

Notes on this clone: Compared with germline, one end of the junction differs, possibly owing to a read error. CDR3 coding DNA: TGCAGCGTGGAAGACATATTTGAAGCTTTCTTT. Amino acids: CSVEDIFEAFF. V and J are TRBV29-1 and TRBJ1-1; no definite D call. Germline loops: CDR1 SQVTM, CDR2 ANQGSEA. The CDR3 runs 11 residues. The complete variable domain, with remaining parts taken from reference TRBV29-1 and TRBJ1-1, reads SAVISQKPSRDICQRGTSLTIQCQVDSQVTMMFWYRQQPGQSLTLIATANQGSEATYESGFVIDKFPISRPNLTFSTLTVSNMSPEDSSIYLCSVEDIFEAFFGQGTRLTVV.

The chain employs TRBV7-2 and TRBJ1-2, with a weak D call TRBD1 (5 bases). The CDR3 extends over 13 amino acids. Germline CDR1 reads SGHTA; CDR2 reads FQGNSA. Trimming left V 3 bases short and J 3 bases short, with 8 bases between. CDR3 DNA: TGTGCCAGCAGCTTGTCGGGGGACTATGGCTACACCTTC. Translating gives CASSLSGDYGYTF.

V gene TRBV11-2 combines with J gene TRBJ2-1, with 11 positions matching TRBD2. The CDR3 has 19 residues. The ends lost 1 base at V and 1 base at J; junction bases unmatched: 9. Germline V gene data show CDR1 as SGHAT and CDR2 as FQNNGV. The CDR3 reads CASSLGKKIAGGSYNEQFF. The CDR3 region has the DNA TGTGCCAGCAGCTTAGGGAAAAAAATAGCGGGAGGGTCCTACAATGAGCAGTTCTTC. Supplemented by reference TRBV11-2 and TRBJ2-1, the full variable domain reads EAGVAQSPRYKIIEKRQSVAFWCNPISGHATLYWYQQILGQGPKLLIQFQNNGVVDDSQLPKDRFSAERLKGVDSTLKIQPAKLEDSAVYLCASSLGKKIAGGSYNEQFFGPGTRLTVL.

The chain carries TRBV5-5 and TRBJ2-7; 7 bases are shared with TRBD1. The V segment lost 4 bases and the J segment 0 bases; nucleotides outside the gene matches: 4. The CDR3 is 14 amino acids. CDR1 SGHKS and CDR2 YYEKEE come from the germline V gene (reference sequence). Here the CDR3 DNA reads TGTGCCAGCAGCAGGGGGCCAAGCTCCTACGAGCAGTACTTC. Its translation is CASSRGPSSYEQYF.

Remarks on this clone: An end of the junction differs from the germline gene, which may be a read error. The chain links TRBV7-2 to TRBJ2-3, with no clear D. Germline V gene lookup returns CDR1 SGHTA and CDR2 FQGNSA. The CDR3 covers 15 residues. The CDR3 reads CASSSLTVSTDAQYF. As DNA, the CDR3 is TGTGCCAGCAGCTCCCTCACCGTAAGCACAGATGCGCAGTATTTT.

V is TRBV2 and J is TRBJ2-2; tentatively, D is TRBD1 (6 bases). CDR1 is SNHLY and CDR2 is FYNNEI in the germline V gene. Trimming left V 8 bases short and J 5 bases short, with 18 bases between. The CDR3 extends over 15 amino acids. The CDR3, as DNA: TGTGCCAGCGAAAGGACAGCGAAGGGGACCGGGGAGCTGTTTTTT. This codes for CASERTAKGTGELFF.

The CDR3 coding sequence is TGTGCCAGTAGTATCGGCGGTTCCGCAGATACGCAGTATTTT. It yields the protein CASSIGGSADTQYF. The genes are TRBV19 and TRBJ2-3; D is uncertain. The V gene lost 3 bases and the J gene lost 4 bases, with 11 bases spanning the gap. Germline CDR1 and CDR2: LNHDA and SQIVND (reference sequence). The CDR3 loop spans 14 amino acids.